Each of the 32 T cell receptor beta chains below was sequenced from the same sample in a study of T-cell memory formation after mild COVID-19 listed by TCRdb under 2021. The library came from 5' RACE. The data were produced on an Illumina NovaSeq 6000. TCRdb cleaned the public reads at Q25 with fastp, built clones with MiXCR and kept in-frame beta chains. Every distinct CDR3 protein forms one entry, paired with its most common genes and DNA. This sample has over 450,000 distinct CDR3 sequences in its table, and around 21% of those were observed once. The ten largest make up around 12% of the sample. Sequenced material: PBMCs or a T cell subset sorted from them (not recorded which). These receptors were taken from an adult woman who had mild COVID-19 (a few samples of this study predate the infection). The sample titles of this study are shuffled in the database, so cell type and time point are left out; the donor was told from shared clones.

V usage is TRBV13 and J usage is TRBJ1-1, with TRBD1 as a possible D gene (5 bases). The ends were cut back, 1 base at V and 0 bases at J, with 21 bases in the middle. Germline V CDR1 and CDR2: PRHDT, FYEKMQ (reference sequence). The CDR3 runs 19 residues. The CDR3 spells CASSLVPPGRHPMNTEAFF. Here the CDR3 DNA reads TGTGCCAGCAGCTTAGTCCCGCCAGGGAGACATCCTATGAACACTGAAGCTTTCTTT.

This rearrangement joins TRBV12-3 or TRBV12-4 to TRBJ1-5, with unresolved D. The CDR3 covers 15 residues. Trimming removed 2 bases from V and 5 bases from J, with 13 bases in between. The CDR3, as DNA: TGTGCCAGCAGTTTAATGTCGGGCCCCCATCAGCCCCAGCATTTT. Protein product: CASSLMSGPHQPQHF.

The rearrangement joins TRBV6-1 to TRBJ2-1; no clear D. In germline, CDR1 is MNHNS, CDR2 SASEGT. Trimming stripped 1 base from V and 6 bases from J, with 10 bases between. This CDR3 is 14 amino acids long. The CDR3 loop reads CASSEGVAGNEQFF. Here the CDR3 DNA reads TGTGCCAGCAGTGAAGGAGTCGCCGGCAATGAGCAGTTCTTC.

The rearrangement joins TRBV4-3 to TRBJ1-1; TRBD1 matches at 10 bases. Germline assignment: CDR1 LGHNA and CDR2 YSLEER. With V trimmed by 4 bases and J by 7 bases, 9 bases remained unmatched. The CDR3 runs 15 residues. CDR3 region: CASSRLGTGVGEAFF. For the CDR3, the DNA is TGCGCCAGCAGCCGTCTAGGGACAGGGGTCGGTGAAGCTTTCTTT.

This chain links TRBV6-5 with TRBJ2-4; tentatively, D is TRBD1 (6 bases). The CDR3 is 16 residues long. Between the trimmed V and J ends, which lost 6 bases and 0 bases, there was a span of 15 bases. Per germline, CDR1 MNHEY and CDR2 SVGAGI. CDR3 in amino acids: CASRRKGGLAKNIQYF. The CDR3 bases are TGTGCCAGCAGAAGGAAAGGGGGTCTAGCCAAAAACATTCAGTACTTC.

This sequence joins TRBV5-5 and TRBJ2-3, with TRBD1 identical over 9 bases. This CDR3 is 16 amino acids long. V was pared by 3 bases and J by 0 bases, with 5 bases of the junction left unmatched. Germline lookup yields CDR1 SGHKS and CDR2 YYEKEE (reference sequence). The CDR3 region is CASSWDRALSTDTQYF. CDR3 coding DNA: TGTGCCAGCAGCTGGGACAGGGCCCTAAGCACAGATACGCAGTATTTT.

The genes are TRBV5-1 and TRBJ2-3; D may correspond to TRBD1 or TRBD2 (5 bases each). With 5 bases removed from V and 4 bases from J, the gap between germline ends came to 14 bases. This CDR3 is built from 14 residues. Germline CDR1 is SGHRS and CDR2 is YFSETQ. The CDR3 spells CASSWVGEADTQYF. CDR3 DNA sequence: TGCGCCAGCAGTTGGGTGGGGGAAGCAGATACGCAGTATTTT.

This clonotype was seen a few times. This chain links TRBV9 with TRBJ2-3; 10 bases map to TRBD2. CDR3 size: 17 residues. V trimming: 3 bases; J trimming: 1 base; junction bases outside the gene matches: 8. The germline V gene encodes CDR1 SGDLS and CDR2 YYNGEE. CDR3 protein: CASSGGPGTSGTDTQYF. The CDR3 coding sequence is TGTGCCAGCAGCGGGGGCCCCGGGACTAGCGGCACAGATACGCAGTATTTT.

This clonotype was counted a single time. The V and J genes are TRBV5-1 and TRBJ1-5; TRBD1 might be the D (5 bases). CDR1 is SGHRS and CDR2 is YFSETQ in the germline V gene. Trimming stripped 0 bases from V and 8 bases from J, with 12 bases between. CDR3 length: 14 residues. In nucleotides, the CDR3 is TGCGCCAGCAGCTTGGCAGGGCTTGCGGAGCCCCAGCATTTT. The encoded protein is CASSLAGLAEPQHF.

This clonotype has at least ten counts. This chain joins TRBV24-1 and TRBJ1-2; no clear D gene. The CDR3 runs to 14 residues. Trimming pared 2 bases from V and 8 bases from J, leaving 14 bases between. Germline V gives CDR1 KGHDR, CDR2 SFDVKD. CDR3 sequence: CATSDSGRRSGYTF. CDR3 nucleotides: TGTGCCACCAGTGATTCAGGTCGGCGCTCCGGCTACACCTTC.

The table lists this clonotype with a few counts. The V call is TRBV7-9, the J call TRBJ2-7, with D hard to call. Deletions cut 3 bases from V and 7 bases from J, with 10 bases between. There are 12 residues in the CDR3. Germline V gives CDR1 SEHNR, CDR2 FQNEAQ (reference sequence). Here the CDR3 DNA reads TGTGCCAGCAGCTTGGGCATCGGGGAGCAGTACTTC. This translates into CASSLGIGEQYF.

The CDR3, as DNA: TGTGCCAGCAGTGAGGGACTAGCGATTACGGGCGAGCAGTACTTC. Translation gives CASSEGLAITGEQYF. This sequence joins TRBV2 and TRBJ2-7; 10 nucleotides match TRBD2. The CDR3 is 15 amino acids. V shed 3 bases, J shed 6 bases, and the junction held 8 bases outside the gene matches. CDR1 and CDR2 from the germline V gene are SNHLY and FYNNEI.

In its sample, this clonotype was seen a few times. The genes are TRBV30 and TRBJ2-1; TRBD1 might be the D (5 bases). V lost 2 bases, J lost 8 bases, and 13 bases lay in between. CDR3 length equals 13 residues. Per the germline V gene, CDR1 is GTSNPN and CDR2 is SVGIG (reference sequence). In DNA form, the CDR3 reads TGTGCCTGGAGTCAATCTGAAGGGGATGAGCAGTTCTTC. Its protein product is CAWSQSEGDEQFF.

This clonotype appeared a few times. The chain recombines TRBV5-1 with TRBJ1-1; unclear D gene. The length of the CDR3 is 15 residues. Germline CDR1 is SGHRS and CDR2 is YFSETQ. V was pared by 0 bases and J by 5 bases, with 14 bases between. In DNA form, the CDR3 reads TGCGCCAGCAGCTTGGCTACCGGGTATGGTACTGAAGCTTTCTTT. Its protein is CASSLATGYGTEAFF.

This clonotype was seen a handful of times. The rearrangement uses TRBV12-3 or TRBV12-4 and TRBJ2-4; tentatively, D is TRBD2 (5 bases). V gave up 6 bases and J gave up 9 bases, with 15 bases separating them. The CDR3 contains 13 residues. The chain's CDR3 is CASSRTAGTIQYF. DNA of the CDR3: TGTGCCAGCAGCCGCACGGCGGGTACCATTCAGTACTTC.

This clonotype was seen more than once but under ten times. V usage is TRBV7-2 and J usage is TRBJ2-3; D perhaps matches TRBD2 (5 bases). The germline gives CDR1 SGHTA, CDR2 FQGNSA. This CDR3 contains 13 residues. The ends were cut back, 4 bases at V and 5 bases at J, with 10 bases in the middle. The CDR3 sequence is CASSSRAGDTQYF. The CDR3 DNA reads TGTGCCAGCAGCTCGAGGGCAGGAGATACGCAGTATTTT.

The chain recombines TRBV3-1 with TRBJ1-2, with TRBD1 identical over 7 bases. The CDR3 consists of 14 residues. The ends lost 2 bases at V and 6 bases at J; junction bases unmatched: 6. The V gene's germline CDR1 is LGHDT and CDR2 YNNKEL (reference sequence). The CDR3 sequence: CASSQLYRGNGYTF. Written as DNA, the CDR3 is TGTGCCAGCAGCCAACTCTACAGGGGTAATGGCTACACCTTC. The complete variable domain, with remaining parts taken from reference TRBV3-1 and TRBJ1-2, reads DTAVSQTPKYLVTQMGNDKSIKCEQNLGHDTMYWYKQDSKKFLKIMFSYNNKELIINETVPNRFSPKSPDKAHLNLHINSLELGDSAVYFCASSQLYRGNGYTFGSGTRLTVV.

The chain recombines TRBV15 with TRBJ1-2, with unresolved D. The CDR3 covers 12 residues. The germline V gene encodes CDR1 LNHNV and CDR2 YYDKDF (reference sequence). Trimming removed 4 bases at V and 2 bases at J, with 5 bases between. In DNA form, the CDR3 reads TGTGCCACCAGCAACAGAAACTATGGCTACACCTTC. Its protein is CATSNRNYGYTF.

The chain employs TRBV3-1 and TRBJ2-3; D unresolved. Trimming shortened V by 6 bases and J by 0 bases, and 13 bases separated the two germline ends. The CDR3 contains 15 residues. Germline V CDR1 and CDR2: LGHDT, YNNKEL (reference sequence). The CDR3 nucleotides read TGTGCCAGCAGTCACAGTCTTTCTAGCACAGATACGCAGTATTTT. This sequence encodes CASSHSLSSTDTQYF.

This clonotype has only a few counts. The rearrangement links TRBV19 to TRBJ2-1, with D perhaps TRBD1 or TRBD2 (6 bases each). The CDR3 has 13 residues. CDR1 LNHDA and CDR2 SQIVND come from the germline V gene (reference sequence). With 3 bases removed from V and 9 bases from J, the gap between germline ends came to 12 bases. The CDR3 reads CASSMGGSGEQFF. The CDR3 DNA sequence: TGTGCCAGTAGTATGGGGGGCAGCGGTGAGCAGTTCTTC. The full variable domain, its missing parts supplied by reference TRBV19 and TRBJ2-1, is DGGITQSPKYLFRKEGQNVTLSCEQNLNHDAMYWYRQDPGQGLRLIYYSQIVNDFQKGDIAEGYSVSREKKESFPLTVTSAQKNPTAFYLCASSMGGSGEQFFGPGTRLTVL.

Ten or more counts support this clonotype. The chain recombines TRBV7-2 with TRBJ2-2, with TRBD1 matching 12 bases. This CDR3 contains 15 residues. Germline V gives CDR1 SGHTA, CDR2 FQGNSA. J was trimmed by 6 bases and V by 4 bases; bases with no gene match: 3. The CDR3 DNA is TGTGCCAGCAGCTCGGGACAGGGGGCGGCCGGGGAGCTGTTTTTT. Protein: CASSSGQGAAGELFF. Together with reference TRBV7-2 and TRBJ2-2, the CDR3 gives the full variable domain: GAGVSQSPSNKVTEKGKDVELRCDPISGHTALYWYRQSLGQGLEFLIYFQGNSAPDKSGLPSDRFSAERTGGSVSTLTIQRTQQEDSAVYLCASSSGQGAAGELFFGEGSRLTVL.

V is TRBV7-8 and J is TRBJ1-6; D possibly corresponds to TRBD1 (6 bases). Germline V gives CDR1 SGHVS, CDR2 FQNEAQ. CDR3 length: 16 amino acids. The ends were cut back, 2 bases at V and 3 bases at J, with 11 bases in the middle. The CDR3 bases are TGTGCCAGCAGCTTAAAGGACAGTCTCTATAATTCACCCCTCCACTTT. The encoded protein is CASSLKDSLYNSPLHF.

This clonotype was picked up a small number of times. This sequence joins TRBV6-2 or TRBV6-3 and TRBJ2-5, with a weak D call TRBD1 (6 bases). The CDR3 totals 13 residues. Trimming removed 10 bases at V and 1 base at J, with 13 bases between. Germline CDR1 MNHEY, CDR2 SVGEGT. The CDR3 DNA sequence: TGTGCCACCAGAGGACAGTTCCAAGAGACCCAGTACTTC. Protein sequence: CATRGQFQETQYF.

Only a few counts were recorded for this clonotype. The genes are TRBV20-1 and TRBJ1-6; D not resolved. In germline, CDR1 is DFQATT, CDR2 SNEGSKA (reference sequence). The CDR3 is made up of 11 amino acids. V was shortened by 0 bases and J by 14 bases, with 8 bases between the two germline ends. The CDR3 sequence is CSARDDRSLHF. CDR3 bases: TGCAGTGCTAGAGACGACCGGTCCCTCCACTTT.

The rearrangement joins TRBV20-1 to TRBJ2-5; no firm D call. With 5 bases removed from V and 0 bases from J, the gap between germline ends came to 10 bases. The CDR3 spans 13 residues. The germline gives CDR1 DFQATT, CDR2 SNEGSKA (reference sequence). For the CDR3, the DNA is TGCAGTGCTCCAATAGGGAACCAAGAGACCCAGTACTTC. It encodes CSAPIGNQETQYF.

This clonotype was detected a few times. J is TRBJ2-2 and V is TRBV7-9, with 10 bases lining up with TRBD2. There are 17 residues in the CDR3. CDR1 and CDR2 (germline): SEHNR, FQNEAQ (reference sequence). V was pared by 3 bases and J by 7 bases, with 11 bases of the junction left unmatched. CDR3 in amino acids: CASSFPLAGDLGGELFF. CDR3 nucleotides: TGTGCCAGCAGCTTCCCGCTAGCGGGAGACTTAGGCGGGGAGCTGTTTTTT.

V usage is TRBV7-9 and J usage is TRBJ2-7, with D possibly being TRBD1 (6 bases). The CDR3 covers 16 residues. Germline values: CDR1 SEHNR, CDR2 FQNEAQ (reference sequence). V gave up 5 bases and J gave up 0 bases, with 17 bases separating them. CDR3 nucleotides: TGTGCCAGCAGCCCCCGGGACAAGCCAATCTCCTACGAGCAGTACTTC. It yields the protein CASSPRDKPISYEQYF.

This clonotype was seen a handful of times. The rearrangement links TRBV20-1 to TRBJ2-1; tentatively, D is TRBD1 (6 bases). V was clipped by 0 bases and J by 9 bases, with 12 bases between them. This CDR3 contains 13 residues. CDR1 is DFQATT, CDR2 SNEGSKA, per germline (reference sequence). CDR3 sequence reads: CSARDYRVPEQFF. For the CDR3, the DNA is TGCAGTGCTAGAGATTACAGGGTGCCTGAGCAGTTCTTC.

J is TRBJ2-7 and V is TRBV12-3 or TRBV12-4; either TRBD1 or TRBD2 may supply D (5 bases each). The V gene lost 3 bases and the J gene lost 6 bases, with 15 bases spanning the gap. The CDR3 totals 14 residues. In DNA form, the CDR3 reads TGTGCCAGCAGTTTTATGGGGTTGAGGGGCGAGCAGTACTTC. This translates into CASSFMGLRGEQYF.

This chain connects TRBV6-6 to TRBJ1-2, with D possibly matching TRBD1 (5 bases). Germline V gene sequence: CDR1 MNHNY, CDR2 SVGAGI (reference sequence). This CDR3 has 15 amino acids. V shed 2 bases and J shed 8 bases, with 18 bases lying between them. The CDR3 sequence is CASSYPNAGTEGYTF. The CDR3 DNA reads TGTGCCAGCAGTTACCCTAACGCAGGGACTGAAGGCTACACCTTC.

V and J are TRBV20-1 and TRBJ2-1, with D tentatively TRBD2 (5 bases). Trimming removed 6 bases from V and 10 bases from J, with 13 bases in between. The CDR3 totals 11 residues. Germline CDR1 is DFQATT and CDR2 is SNEGSKA (reference sequence). The DNA of the CDR3 is TGCAGTGCCCCCGGGGTGGGCGAGCAGTTCTTC. Protein sequence: CSAPGVGEQFF.

This clonotype has just a few counts. This chain links TRBV6-5 with TRBJ2-2; 7 nucleotides agree with TRBD2. Germline values: CDR1 MNHEY, CDR2 SVGAGI. The J segment lost 6 bases and the V segment lost 3 bases, leaving 7 bases of the junction unmatched. CDR3 length equals 15 residues. CDR3 amino acids: CASSYWGGISGELFF. The CDR3 DNA follows: TGTGCCAGCAGTTATTGGGGGGGAATCTCCGGGGAGCTGTTTTTT.